The 25 T cell receptor beta chains listed next were all sequenced from one sample in a study of human CD8 memory T cell subsets. A UMI-labeled 5' RACE approach was the method that produced the TCR beta libraries. Each CDR3 protein gets one entry in TCRdb, which reprocessed the 5' RACE reads and gives no DNA. The sample table includes approximately 11,000 distinct CDR3 sequences. What was sequenced was CD8+ T cells from PBMCs. These receptors all come from a human donor in good health.

This chain connects TRBV3-1 to TRBJ2-7; checking the TCRdb D call of TRBD1 is not possible without DNA. The CDR3 totals 18 residues. From germline, CDR1 is LGHDT and CDR2 YNNKEL (reference sequence). The CDR3 loop is CASSQELAGTVSSYEQYF.

This rearrangement joins TRBV2 to TRBJ2-1; TCRdb indicates TRBD2, and absent DNA this call remains unverified. Per germline, CDR1 SNHLY and CDR2 FYNNEI. This CDR3 comprises 12 residues. CDR3: CASSGGVNEQFF.

This clonotype registers medium-sized (0.01 to 0.1%) by frequency. This rearrangement joins TRBV7-9 to TRBJ1-2; TCRdb lists TRBD1, though no DNA is available to test this call. The CDR3 is 15 residues long. Germline V gives CDR1 SEHNR, CDR2 FQNEAQ (reference sequence). The CDR3 spells CASSLGTGSDYGYTF.

The chain combines TRBV7-2 with TRBJ2-1. CDR1 SGHTA and CDR2 FQGNSA come from the germline V gene. The CDR3 is made up of 15 amino acids. CDR3 loop: CASSVSGSSYNEQFF.

The CDR3: CASSPFSGGNEQFF. The chain carries TRBV12-3 or TRBV12-4 and TRBJ2-1; TCRdb calls TRBD2, which cannot be checked without DNA. The CDR3 totals 14 residues.

The chain employs TRBV11-1 and TRBJ2-7; TCRdb returns TRBD2, unconfirmable since there is no DNA. Germline CDR1 SGHAT, CDR2 FQDESV (reference sequence). The CDR3 contains 16 residues. This CDR3 is CASSLSFSGGAYEQYF.

This chain connects TRBV9 to TRBJ2-1. Germline V gene lookup returns CDR1 SGDLS and CDR2 YYNGEE. The CDR3 covers 15 residues. This CDR3 is CASSVEVGLLNEQFF.

The rearrangement joins TRBV27 to TRBJ2-3; without DNA, the TCRdb call of TRBD2 cannot be checked. Germline-derived CDR1 and CDR2 are MNHEY and SMNVEV (reference sequence). CDR3 size: 13 residues. The CDR3 protein is CASMPGEGDTQYF.

This sequence joins TRBV2 and TRBJ1-1; with no DNA, the TCRdb D assignment of TRBD1 cannot be verified. This CDR3 is 13 amino acids long. Germline CDR1 reads SNHLY; CDR2 reads FYNNEI. The CDR3 reads CASRGVMWDEAFF. The variable domain in full, with the rest retrieved from reference TRBV2 and TRBJ1-1, is EPEVTQTPSHQVTQMGQEVILRCVPISNHLYFYWYRQILGQKVEFLVSFYNNEISEKSEIFDDQFSVERPDGSNFTLKIRSTKLEDSAMYFCASRGVMWDEAFFGQGTRLTVV.

V gene TRBV7-9 combines with J gene TRBJ1-5; TCRdb indicates TRBD1, and absent DNA this call remains unverified. This CDR3 has 14 amino acids. Germline CDR1 is SEHNR and CDR2 is FQNEAQ (reference sequence). Here the CDR3 reads CASSSTEGNQPQHF.

The V and J genes are TRBV7-9 and TRBJ2-7; TCRdb picks TRBD2, but there is no DNA to check that call. Germline V CDR1 and CDR2: SEHNR, FQNEAQ (reference sequence). The CDR3 totals 16 residues. The CDR3 is CASSGESGRAFYEQYF.

The rearrangement uses TRBV5-4 and TRBJ1-2; with no DNA, the TCRdb D assignment of TRBD1 cannot be verified. The V gene's germline CDR1 is SGHNT and CDR2 YYREEE (reference sequence). The CDR3 is 18 residues long. CDR3: CASSFEPGQAQANYGYTF.

This clonotype is deemed medium-sized by its frequency. CDR3 residues: CASSFQPGSYNEQFF. This rearrangement joins TRBV7-9 to TRBJ2-1. This CDR3 region has 15 residues. The V gene's germline CDR1 is SEHNR and CDR2 FQNEAQ (reference sequence).

The rearrangement links TRBV20-1 to TRBJ2-7; as DNA is missing, the TRBD2 call by TCRdb cannot be tested. The CDR3 is made up of 17 amino acids. CDR1 is DFQATT and CDR2 is SNEGSKA in the germline V gene (reference sequence). The CDR3 sequence: CSARDSRPIGLAYEQYF.

The V gene is TRBV6-6, the J gene TRBJ2-3; lacking DNA, the TRBD1 call made by TCRdb goes unchecked. The germline gives CDR1 MNHNY, CDR2 SVGAGI (reference sequence). The CDR3 loop spans 15 amino acids. The CDR3 loop is CASSYSDPATDTQYF.

The V call is TRBV28, the J call TRBJ2-3; TCRdb's assignment of TRBD2 cannot be checked, as there is no DNA. CDR3 length: 16 amino acids. Germline V gene data show CDR1 as MDHEN and CDR2 as SYDVKM. The CDR3 loop is CASSEKGLTATDTQYF. The variable domain in full, completed from reference TRBV28 and TRBJ2-3, reads DVKVTQSSRYLVKRTGEKVFLECVQDMDHENMFWYRQDPGLGLRLIYFSYDVKMKEKGDIPEGYSVSREKKERFSLILESASTNQTSMYLCASSEKGLTATDTQYFGPGTRLTVL.

The J gene is TRBJ2-2, the V gene TRBV28; the TRBD1 assignment by TCRdb is unverifiable without DNA. Germline assignment: CDR1 MDHEN and CDR2 SYDVKM. There are 15 residues in the CDR3. CDR3 loop: CASSSGQGDTGELFF.

The V and J genes are TRBV7-7 and TRBJ2-1. Germline loops: CDR1 SSHAT, CDR2 FNYEAQ (reference sequence). CDR3 length equals 15 residues. The CDR3 sequence is CASSLEGGPYNEQFF.

V and J are TRBV5-5 and TRBJ2-3; with no DNA, the TCRdb D assignment of TRBD2 cannot be verified. The CDR3 is made up of 19 amino acids. Germline-derived CDR1 and CDR2 are SGHKS and YYEKEE (reference sequence). CDR3 sequence: CASSSEPWGLLPTTDTQYF. Together with reference TRBV5-5 and TRBJ2-3, the CDR3 gives the full variable domain: DAGVTQSPTHLIKTRGQQVTLRCSPISGHKSVSWYQQVLGQGPQFIFQYYEKEERGRGNFPDRFSARQFPNYSSELNVNALLLGDSALYLCASSSEPWGLLPTTDTQYFGPGTRLTVL.

This clonotype is called medium-sized based on its frequency. The V call is TRBV6-6, the J call TRBJ2-3. CDR3 length equals 12 residues. CDR1 and CDR2 (germline): MNHNY, SVGAGI (reference sequence). CDR3 region: CASSSSTDTQYF.

This chain uses TRBV13 with TRBJ1-1; the TCRdb D gene call, TRBD1, has no DNA to confirm it. Germline V gives CDR1 PRHDT, CDR2 FYEKMQ (reference sequence). The CDR3 runs to 16 residues. This CDR3 reads CASSFVGRGWDTEAFF.

By frequency, this clonotype is medium-sized (0.01 to 0.1%). The rearrangement uses TRBV9 and TRBJ1-1; TCRdb names TRBD1, which stays unverified in the absence of DNA. Germline V CDR1 and CDR2: SGDLS, YYNGEE. This CDR3 comprises 13 residues. CDR3 residues: CASSPEQGGEAFF.

This chain joins TRBV2 and TRBJ2-7. CDR3 size: 12 residues. In germline, CDR1 is SNHLY, CDR2 FYNNEI. The CDR3 protein is CASSEVTVEQYF.

The J gene is TRBJ2-1, the V gene TRBV20-1; TCRdb's D call, TRBD2, is unchecked because there is no DNA. CDR3 length: 11 amino acids. Per germline, CDR1 DFQATT and CDR2 SNEGSKA (reference sequence). This CDR3 is CSALVGGEQFF.

The rearrangement uses TRBV25-1 and TRBJ1-5; with no DNA, the TCRdb D assignment of TRBD1 cannot be verified. Germline V gene lookup returns CDR1 MGHDK and CDR2 SYGVNS. CDR3 size: 12 residues. The chain's CDR3 is CASSDDREPQHF.